This passage covers 3 T cell receptor beta chains from one sample sequenced in a study of TET2 disruption in CD19-targeted CAR T cells. TCRdb keeps only in-frame clones here, not all; method: immunoSEQ multiplex PCR. The sample spans 25,000 to 30,000 clones; the ten largest clones claim approximately 1.8%. No cognate antigen is known for these TCRs. The treatment: autologous CTL019 cells: CD19 CAR with 4-1BB and CD3 zeta domains. Sequencing used CD8- CAR+ T cells sorted from cultured blood T cells, obtained for CD19 CAR T cell therapy. This sample's subset: CD8-negative CAR-positive T cells from the infusion product. All receptors come from an older man with chronic lymphocytic leukemia.

To note about this clone: With the read ending 3 residues before the CDR3 end, the germline J gene is used to fill in that end. The chain carries TRBV18 and TRBJ2-5; D is undetermined. Trimming shortened V by 5 bases and J by 0 bases, and 4 bases separated the two germline ends. CDR1 KGHSH and CDR2 LQKENI come from the germline V gene. CDR3 size: 12 residues. The covered CDR3 bases are TGTGCCAGCTCATCGTACCAAGAGACC. This gives the protein CASSSYQET. The CDR3, in full, reads CASSSYQETQYF.

With regard to this clone: The CDR3 end is not reached by the read, which stops 3 residues before it; the germline J gene fills it in. The V and J genes are TRBV18 and TRBJ1-5, with no clear D. Germline V gene sequence: CDR1 KGHSH, CDR2 LQKENI. The germline V and J ends were trimmed by 3 bases and 3 bases, with 12 bases remaining between them. The CDR3 has 15 amino acids. CDR3 protein: CASSPPVADNQPQHF. The sequenced part of the CDR3 DNA is TGTGCCAGCTCACCCCCAGTAGCGGACAATCAGCCC.

As to this clone: The CDR3 end falls 3 residues outside the read, so it is completed with the germline J gene. The chain recombines TRBV18 with TRBJ1-1; maybe TRBD1 (5 bases). The CDR3 extends over 15 amino acids. The germline V gene has CDR1 KGHSH and CDR2 LQKENI. The CDR3 DNA, read in part, is TGTGCCAGCTCACAGGGACTAGCGCCTGGGGAGACC. Translated, it gives CASSQGLAPGET. The full CDR3 is CASSQGLAPGETAFF.